The 8 T cell receptor beta chains presented below share a single source sample, sequenced in a study of blood T cell repertoires in COVID-19. Profiled with immunoSEQ multiplex PCR; TCRdb holds only in-frame clones, not every one. The table has approximately 100,000 clones, roughly 87% seen once. The sample taken for sequencing was peripheral blood. The source of these receptors is a man aged 45 to 65 in a cohort sampled during active COVID-19.

J is TRBJ2-7 and V is TRBV2, with 10 bases lining up with TRBD2. The germline V gene has CDR1 SNHLY and CDR2 FYNNEI. This CDR3 spans 14 amino acids. With 6 bases clipped from V and 1 base from J, the junction kept 3 bases outside the gene matches. CDR3 residues: CASRASGGSYEQYF. The CDR3, as DNA: TGTGCCAGCAGGGCTAGCGGGGGTTCCTACGAGCAGTACTTC.

V is TRBV5-1 and J is TRBJ2-7; D is uncertain. There are 13 residues in the CDR3. Germline CDR1 and CDR2: SGHRS and YFSETQ. V lost 2 bases, J lost 7 bases, and 13 bases lay in between. The CDR3 sequence: CASSFDYNWEQYF. The CDR3 DNA reads as TGCGCCAGCAGCTTCGATTACAATTGGGAGCAGTACTTC.

The V gene is TRBV24-1, the J gene TRBJ2-5, with D perhaps TRBD2 (6 bases). Germline V gives CDR1 KGHDR, CDR2 SFDVKD. V shed 11 bases and J shed 3 bases, with 12 bases lying between them. The length of the CDR3 is 12 residues. CDR3 sequence reads: CASSTSEETQYF. The CDR3 DNA sequence: TGTGCCAGCTCGACTAGTGAAGAGACCCAGTACTTC.

The V and J genes are TRBV20-1 and TRBJ2-3; D not certain. Germline-derived CDR1 and CDR2 are DFQATT and SNEGSKA (reference sequence). This CDR3 has 14 residues. V dropped 3 bases and J dropped 3 bases, with 13 bases sitting between them. CDR3 DNA sequence: TGCAGTGCTAGTGGCGGCGCCCAAACAGATACGCAGTATTTT. Translation: CSASGGAQTDTQYF.

This clone was recorded a few times. V usage is TRBV7-3 and J usage is TRBJ1-1; no reliable D call. Deletions cut 0 bases from V and 4 bases from J, with 6 bases between. Germline values: CDR1 SGHTA, CDR2 FQGTGA. The CDR3 is 13 amino acids. The CDR3 reads CASSLTEGTEAFF. The CDR3 nucleotides read TGTGCCAGCAGCTTAACGGAGGGCACTGAAGCTTTCTTT.

The genes are TRBV19 and TRBJ1-5; D is perhaps TRBD1 (6 bases). The CDR3 has 15 residues. V dropped 8 bases and J dropped 0 bases, with 14 bases sitting between them. Germline CDR1 and CDR2: LNHDA and SQIVND (reference sequence). The CDR3 DNA reads as TGTGCCAGTCTGCCTGGGGGCTATAGCAATCAGCCCCAGCATTTT. Its protein product is CASLPGGYSNQPQHF.

The gene calls are TRBV6-4 and TRBJ2-5; D remains unclear. This CDR3 is built from 13 residues. V shed 5 bases and J shed 5 bases, with 12 bases lying between them. Germline V gene lookup returns CDR1 MRHNA and CDR2 SNTAGT. CDR3 sequence (DNA): TGTGCCAGCAGTAGTTACCCCGGGGAGACCCAGTACTTC. Translation gives CASSSYPGETQYF.

The CDR3 DNA sequence: TGTGCCAGCACCGGGAACAGCCACAATGAGCAGTTCTTC. Translating it yields CASTGNSHNEQFF. The rearrangement joins TRBV7-2 to TRBJ2-1; D may be TRBD2 (5 bases). Germline V gives CDR1 SGHTA, CDR2 FQGNSA. Trimming cost V 7 bases and J 5 bases, with 12 bases left between them. The CDR3 contains 13 residues.